A single sample is the source of the 28 T cell receptor beta chains below, sequenced in a study of low-dose radiotherapy and immunotherapy resistance in tumors. As for time point: before trial treatment. Both TCRalpha and TCRbeta chains were reverse transcribed with V-gene-specific primers. PCR amplification of the TCRs was performed with Phusion for 20 PCR cycles, and it relied on a constant-region primer together with a V-primer adapter. TCRdb recomputed calls from the reads with MiXCR, one row per CDR3 protein. The sample lists some 85,000 distinct CDR3 sequences, about 19% seen once, with about 5.5% in the top ten. Specimen: PBMCs, collected before treatment. The receptors come from a male donor with prostate cancer.

This clonotype was counted ten times or more. This chain uses TRBV20-1 with TRBJ1-2; D is ambiguous. The CDR3 length is 13 residues. The germline V gene encodes CDR1 DFQATT and CDR2 SNEGSKA (reference sequence). Trimming removed 1 base from V and 1 base from J, with 7 bases in between. For the CDR3, the DNA is TGCAGTGCTAGAGTCGAGAGTAACTATGGCTACACCTTC. It codes for CSARVESNYGYTF.

This clonotype was seen many times. The chain couples TRBV11-2 to TRBJ2-7; TRBD1 agrees at 9 bases. There are 17 residues in the CDR3. After removal of 2 bases from V and 2 bases from J, the junction contained 10 bases not matched to a gene. Germline V CDR1 and CDR2: SGHAT, FQNNGV. CDR3 DNA sequence: TGTGCCAGCAGCTTAACTTTACAGGGGGCCACCACCTACGAGCAGTACTTC. Translating gives CASSLTLQGATTYEQYF.

This clonotype was picked up many times. The chain recombines TRBV12-3 or TRBV12-4 with TRBJ2-1; either TRBD1 or TRBD2 may fit D (5 bases each). The CDR3 is 14 residues long. Trimming took off 7 bases at V and 8 bases at J, with 18 bases between the two ends. DNA for the CDR3: TGTGCCAGCACCTTTACTGGGGGAGAGGATGAGCAGTTCTTC. Its protein is CASTFTGGEDEQFF.

The CDR3 region is CASSFGQGSSGNTIYF. Written as DNA, the CDR3 is TGTGCCAGCTCATTTGGACAGGGGAGCTCTGGAAACACCATATATTTT. The chain is built from TRBV18 and TRBJ1-3; 9 bases fit TRBD1. Germline-derived CDR1 and CDR2 are KGHSH and LQKENI. The V segment lost 5 bases and the J segment 0 bases; nucleotides outside the gene matches: 5. The CDR3 spans 16 residues.

This clonotype was observed many times. The chain carries TRBV9 and TRBJ1-1; TRBD1 might be the D (5 bases). The V gene lost 0 bases and the J gene lost 4 bases, with 13 bases spanning the gap. The CDR3 length is 15 residues. Per germline, CDR1 SGDLS and CDR2 YYNGEE. The CDR3 sequence: CASSVVGEAGTEAFF. CDR3 bases: TGTGCCAGCAGCGTAGTAGGGGAAGCTGGCACTGAAGCTTTCTTT.

This clonotype has ten or more counts. The rearrangement uses TRBV20-1 and TRBJ1-5; 7 bases map to TRBD1. The V gene end was trimmed by 5 bases and the J gene end by 5 bases; junction bases not matched to a gene: 9. There are 14 residues in the CDR3. Germline loops: CDR1 DFQATT, CDR2 SNEGSKA (reference sequence). The CDR3, as DNA: TGCAGTGCTGCCCGGGACAGTCGGCATCAGCCCCAGCATTTT. This encodes CSAARDSRHQPQHF.

This clonotype has at least ten counts. This chain links TRBV2 with TRBJ2-7, with 9 bases that match TRBD1. CDR3 length equals 16 residues. CDR1 and CDR2 from the germline V gene are SNHLY and FYNNEI. The V segment lost 7 bases and the J segment 6 bases; nucleotides outside the gene matches: 16. This CDR3 reads CASTRIRGATGGEQYF. The CDR3 region has the DNA TGTGCCAGCACCCGAATCCGTGGGGCGACAGGGGGCGAGCAGTACTTC. The entire variable domain, with the rest obtained from reference TRBV2 and TRBJ2-7, is as follows: EPEVTQTPSHQVTQMGQEVILRCVPISNHLYFYWYRQILGQKVEFLVSFYNNEISEKSEIFDDQFSVERPDGSNFTLKIRSTKLEDSAMYFCASTRIRGATGGEQYFGPGTRLTVT.

This clonotype was seen many times. The chain employs TRBV29-1 and TRBJ2-3; the match to TRBD2 covers 13 bases. Per germline, CDR1 SQVTM and CDR2 ANQGSEA. This CDR3 contains 14 residues. V was pared by 4 bases and J by 4 bases, with 2 bases of the junction left unmatched. The CDR3 coding sequence is TGCAGCGTTGGGACTAGCGGGAGCGCAGATACGCAGTATTTT. Translating it yields CSVGTSGSADTQYF.

A note on this clonotype: With a far larger clone one base away, a read error is the likely cause. The chain has TRBV6-8 and TRBJ2-5; D remains ambiguous. The ends were cut back, 6 bases at V and 5 bases at J, with 10 bases in the middle. Germline CDR1 reads MNHGY; CDR2 reads SAAAGT. There are 12 residues in the CDR3. Here the CDR3 reads CASRGRSETQYF. CDR3 sequence (DNA): TGTGCCAGCAGGGGCCGGTCGGAGACCCAGTACTTC.

The table lists this clonotype with many counts. The J gene is TRBJ2-2, the V gene TRBV20-1, with D possibly TRBD2 on 7 matching bases. V was pared by 0 bases and J by 4 bases, with 18 bases between. The CDR3 is 17 amino acids. Germline V gene sequence: CDR1 DFQATT, CDR2 SNEGSKA (reference sequence). The CDR3 here is CSARDWEGGAGTGELFF. The CDR3 nucleotides are TGCAGTGCTAGAGATTGGGAGGGGGGCGCGGGCACCGGGGAGCTGTTTTTT.

This clonotype was seen ten or more times. The chain uses TRBV5-1 and TRBJ2-7; 7 nucleotides line up with TRBD1. This CDR3 spans 15 amino acids. Germline lookup yields CDR1 SGHRS and CDR2 YFSETQ. J gave up 5 bases and V 4 bases, and 12 bases lay outside the gene matches. CDR3 sequence (DNA): TGCGCCAGCAGCCTACCGACGACAGGGCTGAACGAGCAGTACTTC. It specifies CASSLPTTGLNEQYF.

Ten or more counts support this clonotype. The genes are TRBV20-1 and TRBJ2-1; 15 nucleotides agree with TRBD2. The CDR3 runs 17 residues. V was pared by 5 bases and J by 3 bases, with 8 bases of the junction left unmatched. Germline V gene lookup returns CDR1 DFQATT and CDR2 SNEGSKA (reference sequence). The DNA of the CDR3 is TGCAGTGCTTCGCGGACTAGCGGGAGGGCCAACTACAATGAGCAGTTCTTC. Its protein product is CSASRTSGRANYNEQFF.

This clonotype was observed a handful of times. A far larger clone is a single base away, which makes a read error likely. This chain links TRBV6-6 with TRBJ2-5, with 8 nucleotides matching TRBD1. Germline CDR1 MNHNY, CDR2 SVGAGI (reference sequence). The CDR3 sequence is 13 residues long. CDR3 loop: CTSSYRGKETQYF. The CDR3 nucleotides read TGTACCAGCAGTTACAGGGGGAAGGAGACCCAGTACTTC.

This clonotype was detected many times. The chain carries TRBV12-3 or TRBV12-4 and TRBJ2-7, with D tentatively TRBD2 (5 bases). The V end lost 5 bases, the J end lost 6 bases, and 23 bases lay between the germline ends. The CDR3 covers 16 residues. This CDR3 reads CASSPRRRRTHGEQYF. In DNA, the CDR3 is TGTGCCAGCAGTCCCCGGCGACGGAGGACCCACGGCGAGCAGTACTTC.

This clonotype has a count of ten or more. The rearrangement links TRBV20-1 to TRBJ1-5, with TRBD1 matching 7 bases. Germline trimming cut 6 bases from V and 2 bases from J; bases unmatched to any gene: 13. CDR1 is DFQATT, CDR2 SNEGSKA, per germline (reference sequence). CDR3 length equals 16 residues. CDR3 loop: CSANTFSGQRNQPQHF. The DNA of the CDR3 is TGCAGTGCAAACACCTTTTCGGGACAGCGCAATCAGCCCCAGCATTTT.

The chain combines TRBV6-2 or TRBV6-3 with TRBJ2-7; TRBD2 matches 13 bases. Germline values: CDR1 MNHEY, CDR2 SVGEGT. The CDR3 contains 15 residues. The V and J ends lost 6 bases and 3 bases, in that order; junction bases with no gene match: 5. CDR3 DNA sequence: TGTGCCAGCAGCCGGGGACTAGCGGGGATCTACGAGCAGTACTTC. Translated, it gives CASSRGLAGIYEQYF.

A word on this clonotype: A single base is all that separates this from a far larger clone, so a read error is likely. The chain recombines TRBV6-6 with TRBJ2-3; no definite D call. The length of the CDR3 is 14 residues. V lost 6 bases and J 0 bases, leaving 10 bases between the germline ends. Germline CDR1 is MNHNY and CDR2 is SVGAGI (reference sequence). CDR3 nucleotides: TGTGCCAGCAGGCATTACAGCAGCACAGATACGCAGTATTTT. Translation gives CASRHYSSTDTQYF.

For the CDR3, the DNA is TGCAGTGCCACCACAGGGGAACATGGCTACACCTTC. It codes for CSATTGEHGYTF. The J gene is TRBJ1-2, the V gene TRBV20-1; 7 nucleotides align to TRBD1. V lost 6 bases, J lost 6 bases, and 7 bases stayed unmatched. Germline values: CDR1 DFQATT, CDR2 SNEGSKA (reference sequence). This CDR3 is 12 amino acids long.

The rearrangement links TRBV29-1 to TRBJ2-1, with TRBD1 matching over 8 bases. Germline V gene sequence: CDR1 SQVTM, CDR2 ANQGSEA. This CDR3 contains 13 residues. The J segment lost 6 bases and the V segment lost 5 bases, leaving 6 bases of the junction unmatched. Written as DNA, the CDR3 is TGCAGCGTTATAGGACAGGGCCCCAATGAGCAGTTCTTC. Its translation: CSVIGQGPNEQFF.

Many counts were recorded for this clonotype. The V call is TRBV20-1, the J call TRBJ1-2, with a weak D call TRBD1 (5 bases). The ends were cut back, 3 bases at V and 8 bases at J, with 19 bases in the middle. CDR1 and CDR2 (germline): DFQATT, SNEGSKA (reference sequence). The CDR3 length is 14 residues. The CDR3: CSASLGVTAHGYTF. CDR3 nucleotides: TGCAGTGCTAGTCTGGGGGTAACGGCCCACGGCTACACCTTC.

There are many counts of this clonotype. The V call is TRBV20-1, the J call TRBJ2-7; TRBD2 agrees at 8 bases. V trimming: 6 bases; J trimming: 4 bases; junction bases outside the gene matches: 11. The CDR3 has 14 amino acids. Germline CDR1 is DFQATT and CDR2 is SNEGSKA (reference sequence). CDR3 protein: CSATAGTSGYEQYF. CDR3 DNA sequence: TGCAGTGCAACCGCCGGGACTAGTGGTTACGAGCAGTACTTC.

Turning to this clonotype: One base away lies a much larger clone, so this may be a sequencing read error. The genes are TRBV6-2 or TRBV6-3 and TRBJ1-1, with D hard to call. Germline assignment: CDR1 MNHEY and CDR2 SVGEGT. The ends were cut back, 4 bases at V and 9 bases at J, with 12 bases in the middle. CDR3 length equals 12 residues. CDR3 coding DNA: TGTGCCAGCAGTTTTATAGAGACTAAAGCTTTCTTT. It specifies CASSFIETKAFF.

This clonotype was found many times. The genes are TRBV20-1 and TRBJ1-2; D not certain. The CDR3 is 16 amino acids. Trimming removed 0 bases from V and 5 bases from J, with 19 bases in between. The germline V gene has CDR1 DFQATT and CDR2 SNEGSKA (reference sequence). Here the CDR3 DNA reads TGCAGTGCTAGAGATTACTCTAGGGCCAGGAGATATGGCTACACCTTC. It codes for CSARDYSRARRYGYTF.

The sample holds many counts of this clonotype. This chain links TRBV7-9 with TRBJ1-6, with a possible D match to TRBD1 (6 bases). Deletions cut 4 bases from V and 11 bases from J, with 15 bases between. The CDR3 consists of 14 residues. Looked up from germline, CDR1 is SEHNR and CDR2 is FQNEAQ (reference sequence). The CDR3 loop is CASSSTTGPPPLHF. The DNA for the CDR3 is TGTGCCAGCAGCTCGACAACAGGGCCTCCACCCCTCCACTTT.

This clonotype was detected only once. This chain links TRBV28 with TRBJ2-1; D unclear. There are 15 residues in the CDR3. Germline-derived CDR1 and CDR2 are MDHEN and SYDVKM. Between the trimmed V and J ends, which lost 2 bases and 7 bases, there was a span of 15 bases. The CDR3 sequence is CASSLGQEYQNEQFF. The DNA of the CDR3 is TGTGCCAGCAGTTTAGGTCAGGAGTACCAAAATGAGCAGTTCTTC.

The sample holds many counts of this clonotype. As DNA, the CDR3 is TGCAGTGCTAGAGATGGACAGGGGGCGGAGGAGACCCAGTACTTC. Translation: CSARDGQGAEETQYF. This chain connects TRBV20-1 to TRBJ2-5, with 11 bases that match TRBD1. Germline values: CDR1 DFQATT, CDR2 SNEGSKA (reference sequence). This CDR3 has 15 residues. Unmatched junction bases numbered 5, after V lost 0 bases and J lost 5 bases.

This clonotype is medium-sized (0.01 to 0.1%) in the sample. The chain links TRBV3-1 to TRBJ2-7; tentative D call: TRBD2 (6 bases). Trimming took 3 bases from V and 0 from J, leaving 12 bases between them. The CDR3 runs 15 residues. Germline V gene sequence: CDR1 LGHDT, CDR2 YNNKEL (reference sequence). The CDR3 spells CASSHRLANSYEQYF. The CDR3 coding sequence is TGTGCCAGCAGCCATCGGCTAGCGAACTCCTACGAGCAGTACTTC.

The rearrangement links TRBV5-4 to TRBJ1-1, with 8 bases fitting TRBD1. The CDR3 runs to 14 residues. The ends lost 4 bases at V and 1 base at J; junction bases unmatched: 3. Looked up from germline, CDR1 is SGHNT and CDR2 is YYREEE (reference sequence). The CDR3 DNA reads TGTGCCAGCAGCCCCGGGACAGGGAACACTGAAGCTTTCTTT. Translated: CASSPGTGNTEAFF.